The sequence of this T cell receptor (beta chain) was determined in a study of Graves' ophthalmopathy and Graves' hyperthyroidism. Study-level points and caveats: Blood also harbored most expanded thyroid clonotypes above 0.001 frequency.

The table lists this clonotype with many counts. Its matching antigen is unknown. Enrollment excluded any patients with other autoimmune diseases, uncontrolled infections, pregnancy or lactation. Clinical symptoms, serum thyroxine, TRAb, thyroid ultrasound and orbital computed tomography were relied on for diagnosis. RNA transcripts were the template, and TCR beta CDR3 regions were amplified from them. The workflow started with a first-round RT-PCR run with HTBI primers and then moved on to a second-round multiplex PCR. TCRdb analysed the multiplex PCR reads with MiXCR anew, one entry per CDR3 protein. The table shows under 250,000 distinct CDR3 sequences, with 29% occurring only once. The CDR3 sequence is 12 residues long. CDR1 and CDR2 (germline): MNHEY, SVGEGT. V was shortened by 7 bases and J by 2 bases, with 5 bases between the two germline ends.

The V call is TRBV6-2 or TRBV6-3, the J call TRBJ2-2; D is uncertain. The sequenced sample consisted of peripheral blood. This clonotype was sampled from a man aged 45 to 65 with Graves' ophthalmopathy. CDR3 in amino acids: CASNLNTGELFF. In DNA form, the CDR3 reads TGTGCCAGCAACCTAAACACCGGGGAGCTGTTTTTT.